This T cell receptor beta chain was profiled in a study of graft-versus-host responses after intestinal transplantation. The overall study: Multivisceral, liver-intestinal, or isolated intestinal transplants were received by the recipients. Anti-thymocyte globulin induction preceded around 3 years of tacrolimus and steroid maintenance in all recipients. Findings and limits, study-wide: Recipient marrow held GvH clones, some first seen in ileum or blood. With peak circulating GvH clone levels came an association with early post-transplant HvG declines.

Concerning this clone itself: Its antigen remains unknown.

Sequencing used immunoSEQ multiplex PCR; TCRdb keeps in-frame clones, though not all of them. Found here are around 110,000 clones, 75% to 95% of them singletons; the top ten hold roughly 0.17%. Germline CDR1 is SEHNR and CDR2 is FQNEAQ (reference sequence). This CDR3 has 16 amino acids. V trimming: 5 bases; J trimming: 6 bases; junction bases outside the gene matches: 10. The J gene is TRBJ2-3, the V gene TRBV7-9; 11 bases line up with TRBD1. Specimen: unstimulated CD4+ T cells sorted from spleen or lymph node cells, collected before intestinal transplant. This receptor was obtained from a human donor who received an intestinal transplant. CDR3 in amino acids: CASSPGWTGGADTQYF. CDR3 sequence (DNA): TGTGCCAGCAGCCCGGGTTGGACAGGGGGCGCGGATACGCAGTATTTT. The full variable domain, completed using reference TRBV7-9 and TRBJ2-3, is DTGVSQNPRHKITKRGQNVTFRCDPISEHNRLYWYRQTLGQGPEFLTYFQNEAQLEKSRLLSDRFSAERPKGSFSTLEIQRTEQGDSAMYLCASSPGWTGGADTQYFGPGTRLTVL.